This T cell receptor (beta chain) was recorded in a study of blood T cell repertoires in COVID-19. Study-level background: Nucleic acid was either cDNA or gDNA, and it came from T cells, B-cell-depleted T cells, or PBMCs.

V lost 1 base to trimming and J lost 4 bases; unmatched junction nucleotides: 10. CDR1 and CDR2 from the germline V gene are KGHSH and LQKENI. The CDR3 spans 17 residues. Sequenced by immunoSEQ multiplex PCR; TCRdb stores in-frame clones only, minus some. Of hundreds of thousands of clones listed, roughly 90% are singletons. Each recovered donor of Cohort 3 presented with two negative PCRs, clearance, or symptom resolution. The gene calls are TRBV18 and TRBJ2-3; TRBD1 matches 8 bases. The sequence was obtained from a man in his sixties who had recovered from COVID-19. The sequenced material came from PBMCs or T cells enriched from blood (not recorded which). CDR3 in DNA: TGTGCCAGCTCACCACGGACAGGGATGTCGCGGGCAGATACGCAGTATTTT. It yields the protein CASSPRTGMSRADTQYF.